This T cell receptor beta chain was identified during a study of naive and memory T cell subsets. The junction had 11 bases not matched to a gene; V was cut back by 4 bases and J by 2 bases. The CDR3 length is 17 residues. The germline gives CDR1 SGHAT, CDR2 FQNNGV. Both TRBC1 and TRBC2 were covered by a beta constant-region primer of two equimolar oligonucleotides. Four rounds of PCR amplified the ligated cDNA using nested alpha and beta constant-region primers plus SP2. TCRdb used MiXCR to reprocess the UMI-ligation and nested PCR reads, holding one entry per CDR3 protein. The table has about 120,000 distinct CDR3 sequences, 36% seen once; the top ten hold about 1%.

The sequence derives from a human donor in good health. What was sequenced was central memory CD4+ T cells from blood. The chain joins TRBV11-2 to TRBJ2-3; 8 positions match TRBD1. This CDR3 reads CASSSPWTGPNTDTQYF. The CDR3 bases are TGTGCCAGCAGCTCCCCCTGGACAGGGCCAAACACAGATACGCAGTATTTT. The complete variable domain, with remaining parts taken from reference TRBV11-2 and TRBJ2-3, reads EAGVAQSPRYKIIEKRQSVAFWCNPISGHATLYWYQQILGQGPKLLIQFQNNGVVDDSQLPKDRFSAERLKGVDSTLKIQPAKLEDSAVYLCASSSPWTGPNTDTQYFGPGTRLTVL.